A single sample is the source of the 31 T cell receptor beta chains below, sequenced in a study of blood T cell repertoires in COVID-19. Assay: immunoSEQ multiplex PCR; the TCRdb copy retains only in-frame clones and omits some. In the table there are about 62,000 clones, around 80% of which are singletons. Sequencing used peripheral blood. The receptors stem from a human donor in a cohort sampled during active COVID-19.

The V and J genes are TRBV11-2 and TRBJ2-7; TRBD1 matches at 8 bases. Per the germline V gene, CDR1 is SGHAT and CDR2 is FQNNGV. The length of the CDR3 is 14 residues. V trimming: 1 base; J trimming: 2 bases; junction bases outside the gene matches: 1. CDR3 sequence reads: CASSLGQGPYEQYF. As DNA, the CDR3 is TGTGCCAGCAGCTTAGGACAGGGGCCCTACGAGCAGTACTTC.

This clone was detected only a few times. The chain couples TRBV5-5 to TRBJ2-3, with no clear D. Germline lookup yields CDR1 SGHKS and CDR2 YYEKEE (reference sequence). CDR3 length: 15 amino acids. V shed 3 bases and J shed 1 base, with 12 bases lying between them. The CDR3 protein is CASSSVRFGTDTQYF. The CDR3 DNA follows: TGTGCCAGCAGCTCGGTGCGGTTTGGCACAGATACGCAGTATTTT.

This sequence joins TRBV13 and TRBJ2-7, with a weak D call TRBD1 (6 bases). CDR1 is PRHDT and CDR2 is FYEKMQ in the germline V gene (reference sequence). The V gene lost 2 bases and the J gene lost 3 bases, with 17 bases spanning the gap. The CDR3 totals 16 residues. The chain's CDR3 is CASSLRYREVNYEQYF. CDR3 in DNA: TGTGCCAGCAGCTTACGGTACAGGGAAGTGAACTACGAGCAGTACTTC.

The chain couples TRBV4-2 to TRBJ1-4; TRBD1 aligns across 7 bases. Per the germline V gene, CDR1 is LGHNA and CDR2 is YNFKEQ. The CDR3 is 14 amino acids. With V trimmed by 0 bases and J by 12 bases, 7 bases remained unmatched. CDR3 protein: CASSQEVDRNQLFF. CDR3 coding DNA: TGTGCCAGCAGCCAAGAAGTGGACAGGAACCAACTGTTTTTT.

The V and J genes are TRBV6-1 and TRBJ1-1; 8 bases are shared with TRBD1. The CDR3 runs 12 residues. The germline gives CDR1 MNHNS, CDR2 SASEGT. Losses at the gene ends were 3 bases for V and 10 bases for J; bases not matched to a gene: 4. This chain's CDR3 is CASSETGVRAFF. The CDR3 DNA reads TGTGCCAGCAGTGAGACAGGGGTTAGAGCTTTCTTT.

The genes are TRBV6-5 and TRBJ2-3, with 7 bases that match TRBD1. V lost 5 bases, J lost 6 bases, and 8 bases stayed unmatched. CDR1 and CDR2 (germline): MNHEY, SVGAGI. The CDR3 runs 14 residues. The CDR3 reads CASSTLSDRDTQYF. The CDR3 region has the DNA TGTGCCAGCAGTACCTTATCGGACAGGGATACGCAGTATTTT.

This clone was counted a single time. This sequence joins TRBV7-3 and TRBJ2-3, with D tentatively TRBD2 (6 bases). The V end lost 2 bases, the J end lost 0 bases, and 9 bases lay between the germline ends. Germline CDR1 reads SGHTA; CDR2 reads FQGTGA. The CDR3 contains 15 residues. CDR3 loop: CASSLSSGSTDTQYF. For the CDR3, the DNA is TGTGCCAGCAGCTTATCCAGCGGGAGCACAGATACGCAGTATTTT.

V is TRBV1 and J is TRBJ1-1. TRBV1 is a documented pseudogene. The CDR3 contains 12 residues. The DNA of the CDR3 is TGCACCAGCAGCCCACGGGGCACTGAAGCTTTCTTT. As protein: CTSSPRGTEAFF.

This chain connects TRBV6-5 to TRBJ2-7; 7 bases are shared with TRBD1. V shed 0 bases, J shed 5 bases, and the junction held 4 bases outside the gene matches. CDR3 size: 14 residues. Per germline, CDR1 MNHEY and CDR2 SVGAGI. In DNA, the CDR3 is TGTGCCAGCAGTTACTCACAGGGGACCCACGAGCAGTACTTC. Encoded protein: CASSYSQGTHEQYF.

This clone has only a few counts. This sequence joins TRBV30 and TRBJ1-6; 12 bases align to TRBD1. This CDR3 has 17 amino acids. Per the germline V gene, CDR1 is GTSNPN and CDR2 is SVGIG (reference sequence). With V trimmed by 2 bases and J by 8 bases, 10 bases remained unmatched. In DNA, the CDR3 is TGTGCCTGGAGTACCGGGGACAGGGGGCGAACGGATTCACCCCTCCACTTT. Translation: CAWSTGDRGRTDSPLHF.

This clone was recorded once. The V and J genes are TRBV9 and TRBJ2-4; a weak D match, TRBD1 (6 bases). The CDR3 contains 16 residues. CDR1 is SGDLS and CDR2 is YYNGEE in the germline V gene. With 1 base removed from V and 3 bases from J, the gap between germline ends came to 14 bases. CDR3 in DNA: TGTGCCAGCAGCGTAAACCAAGGGGGTTTCAAAAACATTCAGTACTTC. This encodes CASSVNQGGFKNIQYF.

The V and J genes are TRBV11-1 and TRBJ2-1; 11 bases are shared with TRBD1. The CDR3 sequence is 15 residues long. Germline loops: CDR1 SGHAT, CDR2 FQDESV (reference sequence). The V segment lost 3 bases and the J segment 6 bases; nucleotides outside the gene matches: 4. The chain's CDR3 is CASSFGQGAFNEQFF. The CDR3 coding sequence is TGTGCCAGCAGCTTCGGACAGGGGGCTTTCAATGAGCAGTTCTTC.

The chain combines TRBV6-5 with TRBJ1-6, with 7 bases that match TRBD1. CDR3 length: 14 residues. Germline V gene sequence: CDR1 MNHEY, CDR2 SVGAGI. With V trimmed by 6 bases and J by 8 bases, 7 bases remained unmatched. Here the CDR3 reads CASRATGFDSPLHF. The CDR3 DNA sequence: TGTGCCAGCAGGGCGACAGGGTTCGATTCACCCCTCCACTTT.

The V call is TRBV5-6, the J call TRBJ2-1; maybe TRBD2 (5 bases). Trimming took off 0 bases at V and 7 bases at J, with 14 bases between the two ends. CDR3 size: 15 residues. Germline assignment: CDR1 SGHDT and CDR2 YYEEEE. The CDR3 sequence: CASSLGGSRMNEQFF. The CDR3 coding sequence is TGTGCCAGCAGCTTGGGAGGGTCCAGAATGAATGAGCAGTTCTTC.

A single count supports this clone. The chain employs TRBV21-1 and TRBJ2-7; the DNA was not compared with TRBD1, the D call given in the table. TRBV21-1 has pseudogene status. There are 15 residues in the CDR3. The CDR3 region has the DNA TGTGCCAGCAGCAAAGAGTATCCAGGCATACCCGAGCAGTACTTC. Encoded protein: CASSKEYPGIPEQYF.

The chain links TRBV10-3 to TRBJ2-7; perhaps TRBD2 as D (6 bases). V was clipped by 6 bases and J by 1 base, with 10 bases between them. CDR1 is ENHRY and CDR2 is SYGVKD in the germline V gene. The CDR3 runs to 13 residues. This CDR3 is CAIRRDGSYEQYF. CDR3 coding DNA: TGTGCCATCAGGCGGGACGGGTCCTACGAGCAGTACTTC.

This sequence joins TRBV9 and TRBJ2-2; D may be TRBD1 (5 bases). Germline V gene lookup returns CDR1 SGDLS and CDR2 YYNGEE. The CDR3 covers 14 residues. The V end was cut by 1 base, the J end by 7 bases, with 11 bases between. CDR3 loop: CASSVSPGFGELFF. In DNA form, the CDR3 reads TGTGCCAGCAGCGTATCTCCAGGGTTCGGGGAGCTGTTTTTT.

DNA of the CDR3: TGTGCCAGCTCAGGGACAGTGCACGAGCAGTACTTC. This encodes CASSGTVHEQYF. This sequence joins TRBV18 and TRBJ2-7; 7 bases fit TRBD1. In germline, CDR1 is KGHSH, CDR2 LQKENI. The CDR3 sequence is 12 residues long. V lost 5 bases and J lost 5; bases outside the gene matches: 3.

The chain links TRBV19 to TRBJ2-2; no clear D. Trimming removed 3 bases at V and 6 bases at J, with 11 bases between. The germline V gene has CDR1 LNHDA and CDR2 SQIVND (reference sequence). CDR3 length equals 14 residues. The CDR3 nucleotides read TGTGCCAGTAGTATGATGAAGGCGGCCGGGGAGCTGTTTTTT. It is translated as CASSMMKAAGELFF.

The chain carries TRBV10-2 and TRBJ2-3, with 11 nucleotides matching TRBD2. The V segment lost 0 bases and the J segment 6 bases; nucleotides outside the gene matches: 11. The CDR3 is made up of 18 amino acids. Germline values: CDR1 WSHSY, CDR2 SAAADI. The CDR3 DNA is TGCGCCAGCAGTGAGTCGGAACTAGCGGGAGCGCCGCAGGATACGCAGTATTTT. Its protein is CASSESELAGAPQDTQYF.

V and J are TRBV6-2 or TRBV6-3 and TRBJ2-7, with D perhaps matching TRBD2 (7 bases). There are 15 residues in the CDR3. The germline gives CDR1 MNHEY, CDR2 SVGEGT. The V and J ends lost 0 bases and 4 bases respectively, with 13 bases between them. CDR3 nucleotides: TGTGCCAGCAGTTACTCGAGGGGGGGCCCGTACGAGCAGTACTTC. This codes for CASSYSRGGPYEQYF.

The J gene is TRBJ2-5, the V gene TRBV5-1, with TRBD2 matching over 9 bases. This CDR3 region has 16 residues. CDR1 is SGHRS, CDR2 YFSETQ, per germline. V gave up 0 bases and J gave up 9 bases; unmatched junction bases: 12. The DNA of the CDR3 is TGCGCCAGCAGCTTGGGCGAAGTAAGCGGGAGGTCTCCCCAGTACTTC. Translating gives CASSLGEVSGRSPQYF.

This clone was recorded only once. The chain joins TRBV6-5 to TRBJ2-1; the match to TRBD2 covers 7 bases. The J segment lost 4 bases and the V segment lost 10 bases, leaving 13 bases of the junction unmatched. CDR1 MNHEY and CDR2 SVGAGI come from the germline V gene. CDR3 length: 15 amino acids. The CDR3 sequence is CATIPGGVGYNEQFF. CDR3 DNA: TGTGCCACCATTCCGGGGGGAGTGGGGTACAATGAGCAGTTCTTC.

The chain is built from TRBV7-2 and TRBJ1-1; TRBD1 aligns across 9 bases. V lost 5 bases to trimming and J lost 1 base; unmatched junction nucleotides: 5. From germline, CDR1 is SGHTA and CDR2 FQGNSA. The CDR3 spans 15 residues. The CDR3 DNA reads TGTGCCAGCAGCGCGAGGACAGGGGAGAACACTGAAGCTTTCTTT. The encoded protein is CASSARTGENTEAFF.

This chain connects TRBV11-2 to TRBJ2-7; D is undetermined. This CDR3 is 15 amino acids long. V shed 0 bases and J shed 2 bases, with 11 bases lying between them. Germline V CDR1 and CDR2: SGHAT, FQNNGV. The CDR3 sequence: CASSLEGGGTYEQYF. CDR3 in DNA: TGTGCCAGCAGCTTAGAAGGCGGCGGAACCTACGAGCAGTACTTC. Drawing the rest from reference TRBV11-2 and TRBJ2-7, the complete variable domain is EAGVAQSPRYKIIEKRQSVAFWCNPISGHATLYWYQQILGQGPKLLIQFQNNGVVDDSQLPKDRFSAERLKGVDSTLKIQPAKLEDSAVYLCASSLEGGGTYEQYFGPGTRLTVT.

The V and J genes are TRBV28 and TRBJ1-1; 8 bases are shared with TRBD1. Germline loops: CDR1 MDHEN, CDR2 SYDVKM. This CDR3 is built from 13 residues. V lost 10 bases and J lost 0; bases outside the gene matches: 4. Here the CDR3 reads CATYRGMNTEAFF. In nucleotides, the CDR3 is TGTGCCACCTACAGGGGGATGAACACTGAAGCTTTCTTT.

The V and J genes are TRBV7-2 and TRBJ1-2; tentatively, D is TRBD1 (5 bases). The V end lost 3 bases, the J end lost 8 bases, and 10 bases lay between the germline ends. The CDR3 runs to 12 residues. Germline lookup yields CDR1 SGHTA and CDR2 FQGNSA. The chain's CDR3 is CASSFGQRGYTF. In nucleotides, the CDR3 is TGTGCCAGCAGCTTCGGACAACGGGGCTACACCTTC.

The J gene is TRBJ2-7, the V gene TRBV9; D may be TRBD2 (6 bases). CDR1 and CDR2 from the germline V gene are SGDLS and YYNGEE. With 5 bases removed from V and 2 bases from J, the gap between germline ends came to 14 bases. The CDR3 length is 14 residues. CDR3 sequence reads: CASSSHGGTYEQYF. Written as DNA, the CDR3 is TGTGCCAGCAGTTCCCATGGCGGGACCTACGAGCAGTACTTC.

This clone was counted between two and nine times. This rearrangement joins TRBV7-9 to TRBJ2-3; the D gene is possibly TRBD2 (6 bases). Germline V lookup: CDR1 SEHNR, CDR2 FQNEAQ (reference sequence). V lost 5 bases, J lost 8 bases, and 17 bases lay in between. The CDR3 consists of 14 residues. The chain's CDR3 is CASSTGTAVGTQYF. The DNA of the CDR3 is TGTGCCAGCAGCACCGGGACTGCTGTGGGTACGCAGTATTTT.

The chain has TRBV5-1 and TRBJ1-4, with a tentative D call TRBD1 (6 bases). The CDR3 length is 15 residues. Per the germline V gene, CDR1 is SGHRS and CDR2 is YFSETQ. The germline V and J ends were trimmed by 1 base and 4 bases, with 11 bases remaining between them. The CDR3 is CASSLRGALNEKLFF. CDR3 DNA sequence: TGCGCCAGCAGCTTGCGGGGGGCGCTTAATGAAAAACTGTTTTTT.

The gene calls are TRBV11-2 and TRBJ2-5, with a weak D call TRBD2 (6 bases). This CDR3 is 13 amino acids long. CDR1 is SGHAT and CDR2 is FQNNGV in the germline V gene. Between the trimmed V and J ends, which lost 5 bases and 7 bases, there was a span of 14 bases. DNA of the CDR3: TGTGCCAGCAGCCCCTCCAATAGCGGGACCCAGTACTTC. Encoded protein: CASSPSNSGTQYF. Complete variable domain (other parts from reference TRBV11-2 and TRBJ2-5): EAGVAQSPRYKIIEKRQSVAFWCNPISGHATLYWYQQILGQGPKLLIQFQNNGVVDDSQLPKDRFSAERLKGVDSTLKIQPAKLEDSAVYLCASSPSNSGTQYFGPGTRLLVL.